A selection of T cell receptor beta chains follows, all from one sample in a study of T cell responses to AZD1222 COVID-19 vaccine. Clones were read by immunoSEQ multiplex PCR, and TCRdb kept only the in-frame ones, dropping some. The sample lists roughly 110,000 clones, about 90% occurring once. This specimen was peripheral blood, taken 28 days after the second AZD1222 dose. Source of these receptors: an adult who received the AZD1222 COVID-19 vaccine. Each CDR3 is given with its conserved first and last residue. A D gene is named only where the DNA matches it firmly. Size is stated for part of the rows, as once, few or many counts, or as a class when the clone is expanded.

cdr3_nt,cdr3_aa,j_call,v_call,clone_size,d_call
TGTGCCACCAGCCCCCGGGGTGGTGGGGCCTACGAGCAGTACTTC,CATSPRGGGAYEQYF,TRBJ2-7,TRBV15,NA,NA
TGTGCCAGCAGTTACTCTGGGACGCTAGCCGGGGAGCTGTTTTTT,CASSYSGTLAGELFF,TRBJ2-2,TRBV6-5,NA,NA
TGTGCCAGCAGCCCACTAGCGGGACTTCAAGAGACCCAGTACTTC,CASSPLAGLQETQYF,TRBJ2-5,TRBV3-1/TRBV3-2,few,TRBD2
TGCGCCAGCAGCAGAGGGACCGAGGGCTATGGCTACACCTTC,CASSRGTEGYGYTF,TRBJ1-2,TRBV5-1,few,NA
TGTGCCAGCAGTGTAGGGGGACCGACGACGGGGGACTATGGCTACACCTTC,CASSVGGPTTGDYGYTF,TRBJ1-2,TRBV2,NA,NA
TGTGCCAGCTCACTTGACAGTAATGAAAAACTGTTTTTT,CASSLDSNEKLFF,TRBJ1-4,TRBV18,NA,NA
TGTGCCAGCAGCAAGGAAGTAGGAAAACTGTTTTTT,CASSKEVGKLFF,TRBJ1-4,TRBV7-9,once,NA
TGTGCCAGCGGGGTACCAGGGTACCAAGAGACCCAGTACTTC,CASGVPGYQETQYF,TRBJ2-5,TRBV7-9,NA,NA
TGTGCCAGCTCACCACAGGGGTCTAATGAAAAACTGTTTTTT,CASSPQGSNEKLFF,TRBJ1-4,TRBV18,NA,NA
TGTGCCAGCAGCTTCGCCGGACAGGGGGCGGAAAAACTGTTTTTT,CASSFAGQGAEKLFF,TRBJ1-4,TRBV5-4,NA,TRBD1